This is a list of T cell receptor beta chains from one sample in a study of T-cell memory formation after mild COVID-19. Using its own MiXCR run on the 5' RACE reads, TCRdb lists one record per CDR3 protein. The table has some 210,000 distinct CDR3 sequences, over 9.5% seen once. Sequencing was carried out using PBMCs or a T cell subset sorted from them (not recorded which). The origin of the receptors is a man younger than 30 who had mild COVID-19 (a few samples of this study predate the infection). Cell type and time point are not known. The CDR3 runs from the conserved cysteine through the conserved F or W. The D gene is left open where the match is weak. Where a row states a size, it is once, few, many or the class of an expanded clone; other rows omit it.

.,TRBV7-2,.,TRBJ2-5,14,TGTGCCAGCAGCTCTGCCCGGGTGTGGGAGACCCAGTACTTC,CASSSARVWETQYF
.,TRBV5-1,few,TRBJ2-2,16,TGCGCCAGCAGCTTGAGGTTCACCTCGAACACCGGGGAGCTGTTTTTT,CASSLRFTSNTGELFF
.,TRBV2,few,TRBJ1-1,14,TGTGCCAGCATCTCCCCCAGGGGAGGGACTGAAGCTTTCTTT,CASISPRGGTEAFF
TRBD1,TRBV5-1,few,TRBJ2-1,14,TGCGCCAGCAGCCCCAGGACAGGGTCGGGTGAGCAGTTCTTC,CASSPRTGSGEQFF
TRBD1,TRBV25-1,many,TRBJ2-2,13,TGTGCCAGCAGTGAACAGGGGGCCGGGGAGCTGTTTTTT,CASSEQGAGELFF
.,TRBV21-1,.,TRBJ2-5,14,TGTGCCAGCAGCCAAAGAGGGTTTTGGGAGACCCAGTACTTC,CASSQRGFWETQYF
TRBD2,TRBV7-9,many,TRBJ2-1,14,TGTGCCACGACCCGGGGACTAGCATCCAATGAGCAGTTCTTC,CATTRGLASNEQFF
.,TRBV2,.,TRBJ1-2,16,TGTGCCAGCAGCGCCCCTCGGGGGCAGGGGAGCTATGGCTACACCTTC,CASSAPRGQGSYGYTF
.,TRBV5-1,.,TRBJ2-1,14,TGCGCCAGCAGCCCCCGGGACAACCGGGGTGAGCAGTTCTTC,CASSPRDNRGEQFF
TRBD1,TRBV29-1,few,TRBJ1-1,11,TGCAGCGTGAGGGGGCTTACTGAAGCTTTCTTT,CSVRGLTEAFF
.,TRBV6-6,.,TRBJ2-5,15,TGTGCCAGCAGTAACCGAGCGTCGGGGGCAGAGACCCAGTACTTC,CASSNRASGAETQYF
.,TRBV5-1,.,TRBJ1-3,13,TGCGCCAGCAGCTTGGAGGGAGAGGACACCATATATTTT,CASSLEGEDTIYF
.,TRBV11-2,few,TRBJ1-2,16,TGTGCCAGCAGCACCCCGGTAGTGGCAGGGGACTATGGCTACACCTTC,CASSTPVVAGDYGYTF
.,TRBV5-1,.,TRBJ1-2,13,TGCGCCAGCAGAGGTTCCCAGACGGATGGCTACACCTTC,CASRGSQTDGYTF
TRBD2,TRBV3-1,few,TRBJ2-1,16,TGTGCCAGCAGCCAAGGGGCTAGCGGTAATACGGATGAGCAGTTCTTC,CASSQGASGNTDEQFF
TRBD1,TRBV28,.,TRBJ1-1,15,TGTGCCAGCAGTGACAGGGGGGCCGGGAACACTGAAGCTTTCTTT,CASSDRGAGNTEAFF
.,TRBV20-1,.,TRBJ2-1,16,TGCAGTGCTAGAGGGAGCAGGGAAGGGTCCTACAATGAGCAGTTCTTC,CSARGSREGSYNEQFF
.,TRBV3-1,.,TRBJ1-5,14,TGTGCCAGCAGCCTTCAGGGTGGCAGTCAGCCCCAGCATTTT,CASSLQGGSQPQHF
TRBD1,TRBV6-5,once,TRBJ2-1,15,TGTGCCAGCAGTTACCCTGGACAGGGTCGGAATGAGCAGTTCTTC,CASSYPGQGRNEQFF
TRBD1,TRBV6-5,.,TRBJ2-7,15,TGTGCCAGCAGTTGGTCCTTAGGACAGGGGAAAGAGCAGTACTTC,CASSWSLGQGKEQYF
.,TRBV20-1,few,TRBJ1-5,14,TGCAGTGCCAGTACTTCGACAGGTCATCAGCCCCAGCATTTT,CSASTSTGHQPQHF
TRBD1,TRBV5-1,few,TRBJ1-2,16,TGCGCCAGCAGCCCAGGGACAGGCTTTACTAACTATGGCTACACCTTC,CASSPGTGFTNYGYTF